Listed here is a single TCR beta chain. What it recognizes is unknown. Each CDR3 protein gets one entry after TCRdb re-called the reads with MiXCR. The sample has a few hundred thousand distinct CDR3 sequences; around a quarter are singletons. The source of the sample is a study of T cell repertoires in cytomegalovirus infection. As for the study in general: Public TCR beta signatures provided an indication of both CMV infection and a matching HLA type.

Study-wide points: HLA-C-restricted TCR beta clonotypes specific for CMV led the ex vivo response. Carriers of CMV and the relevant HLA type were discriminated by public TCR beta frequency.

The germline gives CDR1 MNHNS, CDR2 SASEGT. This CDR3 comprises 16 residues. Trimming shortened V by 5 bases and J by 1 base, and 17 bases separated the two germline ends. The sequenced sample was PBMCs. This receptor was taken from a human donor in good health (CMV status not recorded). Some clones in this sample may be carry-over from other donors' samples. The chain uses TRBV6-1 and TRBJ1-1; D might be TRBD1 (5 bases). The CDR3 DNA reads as TGTGCCAGCAGTCTCCGCTCCTATGGACAGAACACTGAAGCTTTCTTT. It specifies CASSLRSYGQNTEAFF.